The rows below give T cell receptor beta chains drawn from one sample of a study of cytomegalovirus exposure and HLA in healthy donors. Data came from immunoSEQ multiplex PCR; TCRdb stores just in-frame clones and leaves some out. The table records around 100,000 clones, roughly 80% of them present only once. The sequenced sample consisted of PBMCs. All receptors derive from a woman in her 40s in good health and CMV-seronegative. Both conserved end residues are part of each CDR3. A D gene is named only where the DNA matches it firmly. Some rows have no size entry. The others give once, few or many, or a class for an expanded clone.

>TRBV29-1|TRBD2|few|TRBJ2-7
TGCAGCGTTGATAGCGGGAGGAACGACGAGCAGTACTTC
CSVDSGRNDEQYF
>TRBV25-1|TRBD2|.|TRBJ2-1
TGTGCCAGCAGTGAATATCGGCTAGCGGCCTACAATGAGCAGTTCTTC
CASSEYRLAAYNEQFF
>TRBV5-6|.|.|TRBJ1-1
TGTGCCAGCAGCCAGGGCTCTATGAACACTGAAGCTTTCTTT
CASSQGSMNTEAFF
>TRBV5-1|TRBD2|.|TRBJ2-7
TGCGCCAGCAGCTTGGCCGGGACTAGGGTCGAGCAGTACTTC
CASSLAGTRVEQYF
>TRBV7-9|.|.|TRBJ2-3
TGTGCCAGCGGGAGGTTGACAGATACGCAGTATTTT
CASGRLTDTQYF
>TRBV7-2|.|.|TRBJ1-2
TGTGCCAGCAGCCTCTGGAGCTATGGCTACACCTTC
CASSLWSYGYTF
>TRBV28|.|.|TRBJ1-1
TGTGCCAGCAGTCCGTGGCCGGGTTCGAACACTGAAGCTTTCTTT
CASSPWPGSNTEAFF
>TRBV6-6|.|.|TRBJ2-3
TGTGCCAGCAGACCCGGCCTGGAGGATACGCAGTATTTT
CASRPGLEDTQYF
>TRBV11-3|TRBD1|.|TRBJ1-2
TGTGCCAGCAGCGGGCAGGGGGGCTCTGGCTACACCTTC
CASSGQGGSGYTF
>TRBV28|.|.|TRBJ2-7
TGTGCCAGCAGTTCCACTAGCCTCCCGGACTGGAAGCAGTACTTC
CASSSTSLPDWKQYF
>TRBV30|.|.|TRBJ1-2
TGTGCCTGGAGTTTAGGGGCCGGGGGCTACACCTTC
CAWSLGAGGYTF
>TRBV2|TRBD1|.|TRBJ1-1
TGTGCCAGCAGTAGGACAGGGATAGGCACTGAAGCTTTCTTT
CASSRTGIGTEAFF
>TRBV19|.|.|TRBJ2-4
TGTGCCAGTAGTATTAGAGGGAGAAGTCAGTACTTC
CASSIRGRSQYF
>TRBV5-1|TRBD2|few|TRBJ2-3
TGCGCCAGCAGCTTGGCTAGCGGGAGTGTTACAGATACGCAGTATTTT
CASSLASGSVTDTQYF
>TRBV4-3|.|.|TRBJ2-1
TGCGCCAGCAGCCTTCGTGCGGACAATTACAATGAGCAGTTCTTC
CASSLRADNYNEQFF
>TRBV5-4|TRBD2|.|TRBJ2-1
TGTGCCAGCAGCGTACGACTAGCGGGAGAGGGGAATGAGCAGTTCTTC
CASSVRLAGEGNEQFF
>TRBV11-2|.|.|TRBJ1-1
TGTGCCAGCAGCTTTATTGACACTGAAGCTTTCTTT
CASSFIDTEAFF
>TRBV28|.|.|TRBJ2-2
TGTGCCAGCAGGGAGGGTCGGGGCACCGGGGAGCTGTTTTTT
CASREGRGTGELFF
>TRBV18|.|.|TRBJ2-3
TGTGCCAGCTCACCGCGACTCCCCTGGACAGATACGCAGTATTTT
CASSPRLPWTDTQYF
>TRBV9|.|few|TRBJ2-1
TGTGCCAGCAGTGCTAATAGCGCTGAGCAGTTCTTC
CASSANSAEQFF
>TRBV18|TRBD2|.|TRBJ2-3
TGTGCCAGCTCGCCGGGGACTAGCGGGAGCGGCACAGATACGCAGTATTTT
CASSPGTSGSGTDTQYF
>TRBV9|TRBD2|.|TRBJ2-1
TGTGCCAGCAGCGGGCTAGCGGGAGGGATTTACAATGAGCAGTTCTTC
CASSGLAGGIYNEQFF
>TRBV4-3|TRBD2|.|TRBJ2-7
TGCGCCAGCAGCCAAGAGGGAGCGGGATCCCTCTACGAGCAGTACTTC
CASSQEGAGSLYEQYF
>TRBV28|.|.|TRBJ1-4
TGTGCCAGCAGTTTAGGTCTAACTCTTGAAAAACTGTTTTTT
CASSLGLTLEKLFF
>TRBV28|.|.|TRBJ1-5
TGTGCCAGCAGACGGCAGGGAGGTAGGGGCAATCAGCCCCAGCATTTT
CASRRQGGRGNQPQHF
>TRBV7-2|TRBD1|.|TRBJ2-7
TGTGCCAGCAGCTTAGCAGGCGGGACAGGGGTCCACGAGCAGTACTTC
CASSLAGGTGVHEQYF
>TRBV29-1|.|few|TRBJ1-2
TGCAGCGTCCCTAAAGGGGGTTATGGCTACACCTTC
CSVPKGGYGYTF
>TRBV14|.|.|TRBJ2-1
TGTGCCAGCAGCATTGCAGGTTACAATGAGCAGTTCTTC
CASSIAGYNEQFF
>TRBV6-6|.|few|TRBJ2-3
TGTGCCAGCAGCTCTGGGACATTTAGCACAGATACGCAGTATTTT
CASSSGTFSTDTQYF
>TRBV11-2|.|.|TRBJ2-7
TGTGCCAGCATGAAGGGGGGGGGCACCCACGAGCAGTACTTC
CASMKGGGTHEQYF
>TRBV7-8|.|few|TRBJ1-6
TGTGCCAGCAGCGTGAATACTGACAGCAGCTCCTATAATTCACCCCTCCACTTT
CASSVNTDSSSYNSPLHF
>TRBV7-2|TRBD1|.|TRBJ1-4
TGTGCCAGCAGCTTAGGTGGGACAGGGAAGCAGGAAAAACTGTTTTTT
CASSLGGTGKQEKLFF
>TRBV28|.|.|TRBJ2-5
TGTGCCAGCACCCGGGGGGCGACGGCCCAGTACTTC
CASTRGATAQYF
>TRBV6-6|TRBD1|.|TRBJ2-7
TGTGCCAGCAGTTACTCGGGACAGTCCTCCTACGAGCAGTACTTC
CASSYSGQSSYEQYF
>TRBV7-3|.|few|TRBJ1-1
TGTGCCAGCAGTCTCCAAGCACCGGGAGCGGCAGGAGAAGCTTTCTTT
CASSLQAPGAAGEAFF
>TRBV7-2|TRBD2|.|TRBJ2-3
TGTGCCAGCAAGACTAGCGGGAGATTTTCAGATACGCAGTATTTT
CASKTSGRFSDTQYF
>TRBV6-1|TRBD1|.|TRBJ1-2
TGTGCCAGCAGTGAATCCCTGACGACAGGGGGCTACGGCTACACCTTC
CASSESLTTGGYGYTF
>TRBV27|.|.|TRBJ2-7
TGTGCCAGCAGTTTAGGGCGAGGACGGGGCTCCTACGAGCAGTACTTC
CASSLGRGRGSYEQYF
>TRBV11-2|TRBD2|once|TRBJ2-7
TGTGCCAGCAGCGCACACTGGGTAGCGGGAGCAAACTACGAGCAGTACTTC
CASSAHWVAGANYEQYF
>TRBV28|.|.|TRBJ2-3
TGTGCCAGCAGTGACCCGGGACTGAAGGTCGTTGCAGATACGCAGTATTTT
CASSDPGLKVVADTQYF
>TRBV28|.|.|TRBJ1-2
TGTGCCAGCAGTTTATTAAACTATGGCTACACCTTC
CASSLLNYGYTF
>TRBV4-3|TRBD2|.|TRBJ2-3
TGCGCCAGCAGCCAAGAAACAGCGGGATGGGAAGTGAGCACAGATACGCAGTATTTT
CASSQETAGWEVSTDTQYF
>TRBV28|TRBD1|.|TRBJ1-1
TGTGCCAGCAGTTGGCCAACTCGGGACAGGGTCAAAGCTTTCTTT
CASSWPTRDRVKAFF
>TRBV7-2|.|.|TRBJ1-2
TGTGCCAGCAGTTGGAGCAGGGTTGACTATGGCTACACCTTC
CASSWSRVDYGYTF
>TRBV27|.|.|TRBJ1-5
TGTGCCAGCAGTTTCAGGGTGAATAGCAATCAGCCCCAGCATTTT
CASSFRVNSNQPQHF
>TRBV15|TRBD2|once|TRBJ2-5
TGTGCCACCAGCAGAGGCTCGTCTAGCGGGAGTATAGAGACCCAGTACTTC
CATSRGSSSGSIETQYF
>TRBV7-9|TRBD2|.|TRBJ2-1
TGTGCCAGCAGCTTTCAGGCGGGCGGGAGGTACAATGAGCAGTTCTTC
CASSFQAGGRYNEQFF
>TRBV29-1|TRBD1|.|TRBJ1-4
TGCAGCGTTCTCGTAGGGACAGGGGGGGAAAAACTGTTTTTT
CSVLVGTGGEKLFF
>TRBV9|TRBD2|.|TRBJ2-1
TGTGCCAGCAGCGTAGTAGTAGCGGGAGTCGGCGAGCAGTTCTTC
CASSVVVAGVGEQFF
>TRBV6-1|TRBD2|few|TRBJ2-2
TGTGCCAGCAGTGCACTAGCGGGAGGGGGGAACACCGGGGAGCTGTTTTTT
CASSALAGGGNTGELFF
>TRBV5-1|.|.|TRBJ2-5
TGCGCCAGCAGCTGGGGCGGGGGCCCCCTTGGTCAGACCCAGTACTTC
CASSWGGGPLGQTQYF
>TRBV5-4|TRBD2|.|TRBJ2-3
TGTGCCAGCAGCTTGAGGGTAGCGGGAGTGAAAGATACGCAGTATTTT
CASSLRVAGVKDTQYF
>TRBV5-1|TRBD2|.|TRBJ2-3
TGCGCCAGCAGCTGGACTAGCGGGAGCCGCACAGATACGCAGTATTTT
CASSWTSGSRTDTQYF
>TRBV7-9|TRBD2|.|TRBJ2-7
TGTGCCAGCAGCGGATCTAGCGGTCAAGGAGCCTACGAGCAGTACTTC
CASSGSSGQGAYEQYF
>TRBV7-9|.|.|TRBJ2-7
TGTGCCAGCAATCCAGGCCTTACCTACGAGCAGTACTTC
CASNPGLTYEQYF
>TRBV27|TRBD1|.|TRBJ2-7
TGTGCCAGCACCCAGGGACAGGGCTCCTACGAGCAGTACTTC
CASTQGQGSYEQYF
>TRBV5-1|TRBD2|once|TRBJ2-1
TGCGCCAGCAGCTTACTAGCGGGAGCGGGTGAGCAGTTCTTC
CASSLLAGAGEQFF
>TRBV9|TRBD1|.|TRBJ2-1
TGTGCCAGCAGCGTTGGGACAGGGAGCCACAATGAGCAGTTCTTC
CASSVGTGSHNEQFF
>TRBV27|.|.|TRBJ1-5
TGTGCCAGCAGTTTATTTCCCCAGGGAAATCAGCCCCAGCATTTT
CASSLFPQGNQPQHF